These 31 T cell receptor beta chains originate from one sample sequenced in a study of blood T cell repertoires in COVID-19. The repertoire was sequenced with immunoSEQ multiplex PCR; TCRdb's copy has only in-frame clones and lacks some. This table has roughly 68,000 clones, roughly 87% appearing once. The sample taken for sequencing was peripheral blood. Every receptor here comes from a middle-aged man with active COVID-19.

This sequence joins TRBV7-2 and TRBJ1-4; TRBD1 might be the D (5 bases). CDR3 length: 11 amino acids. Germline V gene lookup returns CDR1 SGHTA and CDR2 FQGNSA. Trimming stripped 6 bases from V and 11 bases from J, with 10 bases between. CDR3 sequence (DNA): TGTGCCAGCAGGGACGCAGGGAAACTGTTTTTT. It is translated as CASRDAGKLFF.

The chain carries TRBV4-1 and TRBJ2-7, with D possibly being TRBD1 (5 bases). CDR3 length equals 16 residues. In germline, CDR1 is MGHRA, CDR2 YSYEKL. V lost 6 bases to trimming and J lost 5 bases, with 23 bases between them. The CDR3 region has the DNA TGCGCCAGCAGACTGGGAAGGGGCAGCCGTAACGACGAGCAGTACTTC. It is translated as CASRLGRGSRNDEQYF.

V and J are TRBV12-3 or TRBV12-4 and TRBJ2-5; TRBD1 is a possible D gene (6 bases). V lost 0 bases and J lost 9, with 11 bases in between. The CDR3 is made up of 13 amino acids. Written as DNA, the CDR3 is TGTGCCAGCAGTTTAGCCCCCCACAGGGCCCAGTACTTC. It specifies CASSLAPHRAQYF.

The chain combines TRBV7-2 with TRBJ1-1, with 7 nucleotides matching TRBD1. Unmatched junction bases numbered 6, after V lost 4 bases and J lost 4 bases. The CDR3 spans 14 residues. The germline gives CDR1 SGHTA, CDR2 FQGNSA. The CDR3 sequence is CASSSQTGPTEAFF. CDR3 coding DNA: TGTGCCAGCAGCTCCCAGACAGGGCCCACTGAAGCTTTCTTT. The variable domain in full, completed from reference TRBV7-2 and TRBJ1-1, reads GAGVSQSPSNKVTEKGKDVELRCDPISGHTALYWYRQSLGQGLEFLIYFQGNSAPDKSGLPSDRFSAERTGGSVSTLTIQRTQQEDSAVYLCASSSQTGPTEAFFGQGTRLTVV.

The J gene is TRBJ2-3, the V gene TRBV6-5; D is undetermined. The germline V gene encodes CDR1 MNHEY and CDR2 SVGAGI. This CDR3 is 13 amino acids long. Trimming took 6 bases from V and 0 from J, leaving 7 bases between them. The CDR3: CASRAASTDTQYF. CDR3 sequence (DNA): TGTGCCAGCAGGGCCGCTAGCACAGATACGCAGTATTTT.

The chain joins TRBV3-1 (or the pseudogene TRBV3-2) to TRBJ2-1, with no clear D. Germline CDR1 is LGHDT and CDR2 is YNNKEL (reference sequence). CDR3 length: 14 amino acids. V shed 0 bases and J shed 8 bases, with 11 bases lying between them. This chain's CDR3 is CASSQDPTSHEQFF. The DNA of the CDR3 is TGTGCCAGCAGCCAAGATCCAACGAGCCATGAGCAGTTCTTC.

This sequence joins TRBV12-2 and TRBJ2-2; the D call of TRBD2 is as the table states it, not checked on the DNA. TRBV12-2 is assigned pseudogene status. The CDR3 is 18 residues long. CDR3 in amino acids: CASRLADSGKHYTGELFF. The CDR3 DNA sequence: TGTGCAAGTCGCTTAGCGGATAGCGGGAAACATTACACCGGGGAGCTGTTTTTT.

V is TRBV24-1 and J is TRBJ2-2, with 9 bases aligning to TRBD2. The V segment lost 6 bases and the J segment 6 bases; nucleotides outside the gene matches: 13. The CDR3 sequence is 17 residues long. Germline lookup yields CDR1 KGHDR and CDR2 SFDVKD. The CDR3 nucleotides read TGTGCCACCAGTCACGGTTCGCGGGGGGGCCCCGCCGGGGAGCTGTTTTTT. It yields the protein CATSHGSRGGPAGELFF.

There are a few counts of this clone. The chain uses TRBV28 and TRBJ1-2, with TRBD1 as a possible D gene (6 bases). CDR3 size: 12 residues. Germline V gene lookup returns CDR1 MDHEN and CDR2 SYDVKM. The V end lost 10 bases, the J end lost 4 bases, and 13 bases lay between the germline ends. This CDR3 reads CATGGQIYGYTF. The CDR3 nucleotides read TGTGCCACTGGGGGCCAGATCTATGGCTACACCTTC.

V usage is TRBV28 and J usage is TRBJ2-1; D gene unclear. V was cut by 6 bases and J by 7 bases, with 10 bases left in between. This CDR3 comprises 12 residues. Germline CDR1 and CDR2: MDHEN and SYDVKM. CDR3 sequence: CASSPITNEQFF. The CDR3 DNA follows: TGTGCCAGCAGCCCTATAACTAATGAGCAGTTCTTC.

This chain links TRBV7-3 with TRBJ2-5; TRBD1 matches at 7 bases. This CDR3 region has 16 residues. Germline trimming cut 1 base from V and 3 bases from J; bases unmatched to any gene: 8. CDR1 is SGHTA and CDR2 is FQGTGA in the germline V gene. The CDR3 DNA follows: TGTGCCAGCAGCTTAAGACCCGACAGGGTGAAAGAGACCCAGTACTTC. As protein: CASSLRPDRVKETQYF.

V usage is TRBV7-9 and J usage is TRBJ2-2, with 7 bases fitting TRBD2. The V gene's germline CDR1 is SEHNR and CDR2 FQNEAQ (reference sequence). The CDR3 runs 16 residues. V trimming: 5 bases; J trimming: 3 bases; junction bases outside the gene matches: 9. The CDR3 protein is CASSRRGGSDTGELFF. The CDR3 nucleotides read TGTGCCAGCAGCCGAAGGGGCGGGAGTGACACCGGGGAGCTGTTTTTT.

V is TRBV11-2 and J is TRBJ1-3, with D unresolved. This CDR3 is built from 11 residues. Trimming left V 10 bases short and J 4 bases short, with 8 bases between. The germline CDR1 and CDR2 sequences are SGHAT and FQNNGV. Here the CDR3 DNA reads TGTGCCACGACTTACGGAAACACCATATATTTT. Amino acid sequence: CATTYGNTIYF. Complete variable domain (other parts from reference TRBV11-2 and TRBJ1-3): EAGVAQSPRYKIIEKRQSVAFWCNPISGHATLYWYQQILGQGPKLLIQFQNNGVVDDSQLPKDRFSAERLKGVDSTLKIQPAKLEDSAVYLCATTYGNTIYFGEGSWLTVV.

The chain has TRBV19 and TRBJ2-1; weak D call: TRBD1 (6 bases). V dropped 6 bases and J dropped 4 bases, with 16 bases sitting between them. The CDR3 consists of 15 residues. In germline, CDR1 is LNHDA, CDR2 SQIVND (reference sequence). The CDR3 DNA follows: TGTGCCAGTAGCCACAGGGAGAACCATTACAATGAGCAGTTCTTC. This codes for CASSHRENHYNEQFF.

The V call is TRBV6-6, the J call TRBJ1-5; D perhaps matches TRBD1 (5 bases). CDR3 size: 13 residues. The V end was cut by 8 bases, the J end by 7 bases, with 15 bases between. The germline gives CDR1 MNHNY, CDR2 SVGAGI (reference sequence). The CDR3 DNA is TGTGCCAGCGTGGCGGGAGAGGGGCAGCCCCAGCATTTT. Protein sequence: CASVAGEGQPQHF.

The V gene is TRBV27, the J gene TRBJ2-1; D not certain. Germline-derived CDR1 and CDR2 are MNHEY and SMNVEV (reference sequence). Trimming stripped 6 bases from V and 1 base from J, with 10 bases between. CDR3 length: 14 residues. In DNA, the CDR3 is TGTGCCAGCAGAATGACAAGGTCCTACAATGAGCAGTTCTTC. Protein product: CASRMTRSYNEQFF.

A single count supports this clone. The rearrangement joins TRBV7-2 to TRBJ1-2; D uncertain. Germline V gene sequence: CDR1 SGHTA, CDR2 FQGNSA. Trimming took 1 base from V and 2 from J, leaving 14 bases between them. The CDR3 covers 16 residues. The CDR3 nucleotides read TGTGCCAGCAGCTTAGTAACAGCACACCTAAACTATGGCTACACCTTC. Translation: CASSLVTAHLNYGYTF.

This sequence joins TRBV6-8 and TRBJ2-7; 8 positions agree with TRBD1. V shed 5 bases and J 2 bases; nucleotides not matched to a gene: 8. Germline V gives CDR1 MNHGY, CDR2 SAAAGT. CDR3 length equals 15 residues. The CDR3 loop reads CASSVVQGATYEQYF. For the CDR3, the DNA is TGTGCCAGCAGTGTAGTCCAGGGGGCGACCTACGAGCAGTACTTC.

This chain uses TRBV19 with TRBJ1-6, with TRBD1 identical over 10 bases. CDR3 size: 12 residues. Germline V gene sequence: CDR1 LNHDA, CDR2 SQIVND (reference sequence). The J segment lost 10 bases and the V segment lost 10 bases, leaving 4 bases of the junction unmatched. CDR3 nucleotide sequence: TGTGCCACGGGACAGGGGATCTCACCCCTCCACTTT. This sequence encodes CATGQGISPLHF.

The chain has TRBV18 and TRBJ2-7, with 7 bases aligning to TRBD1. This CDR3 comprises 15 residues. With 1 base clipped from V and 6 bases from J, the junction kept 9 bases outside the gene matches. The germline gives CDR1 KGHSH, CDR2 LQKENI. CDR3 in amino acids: CASSPLGQVEAEQYF. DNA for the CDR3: TGTGCCAGCTCACCACTTGGACAGGTGGAGGCCGAGCAGTACTTC.

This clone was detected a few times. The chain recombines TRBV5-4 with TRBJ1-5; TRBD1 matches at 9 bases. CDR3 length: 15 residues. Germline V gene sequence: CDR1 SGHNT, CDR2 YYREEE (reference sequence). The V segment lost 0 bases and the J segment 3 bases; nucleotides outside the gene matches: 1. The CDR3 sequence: CASSLGTGDNQPQHF. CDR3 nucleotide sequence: TGTGCCAGCAGCTTGGGGACAGGGGACAATCAGCCCCAGCATTTT.

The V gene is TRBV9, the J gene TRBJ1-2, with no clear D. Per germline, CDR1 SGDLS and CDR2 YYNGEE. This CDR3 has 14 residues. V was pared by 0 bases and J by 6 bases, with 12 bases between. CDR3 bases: TGTGCCAGCAGCGTAGGGCCTGAGGCTCATGGCTACACCTTC. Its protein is CASSVGPEAHGYTF.

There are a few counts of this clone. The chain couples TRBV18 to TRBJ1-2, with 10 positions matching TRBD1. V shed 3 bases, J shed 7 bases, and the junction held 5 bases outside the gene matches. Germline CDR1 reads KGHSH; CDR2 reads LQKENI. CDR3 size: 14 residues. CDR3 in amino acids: CASSPGQGTLGYTF. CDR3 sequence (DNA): TGTGCCAGCTCACCGGGACAGGGGACACTTGGCTACACCTTC.

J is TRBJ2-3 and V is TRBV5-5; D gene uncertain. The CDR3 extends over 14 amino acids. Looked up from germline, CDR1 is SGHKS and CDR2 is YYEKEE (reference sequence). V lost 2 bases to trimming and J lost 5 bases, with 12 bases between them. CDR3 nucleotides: TGTGCCAGCAGCTTAGATTTAAAGAGAGATACGCAGTATTTT. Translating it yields CASSLDLKRDTQYF.

The CDR3 DNA is TGTGCCAGCAGTTATGTCGGTGGAGTGTCCAACACTGAAGCTTTCTTT. As protein: CASSYVGGVSNTEAFF. The rearrangement links TRBV6-5 to TRBJ1-1; D not resolved. Germline assignment: CDR1 MNHEY and CDR2 SVGAGI. The V end was cut by 3 bases, the J end by 2 bases, with 16 bases between. This CDR3 contains 16 residues.

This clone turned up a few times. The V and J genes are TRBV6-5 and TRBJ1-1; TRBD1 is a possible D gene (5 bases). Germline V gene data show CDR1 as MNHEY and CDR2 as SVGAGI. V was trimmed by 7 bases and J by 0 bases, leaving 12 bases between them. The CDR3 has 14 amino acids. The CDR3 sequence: CASMKQGMNTEAFF. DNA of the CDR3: TGTGCCAGCATGAAGCAGGGCATGAACACTGAAGCTTTCTTT.

CDR3 coding DNA: TGTGCCAGCAGCTTAGCTGCTGGCGGGGTCAATGAGCAGTTCTTC. Translating it yields CASSLAAGGVNEQFF. The rearrangement uses TRBV7-2 and TRBJ2-1; perhaps TRBD2 as D (6 bases). This CDR3 is 15 amino acids long. Germline CDR1 and CDR2: SGHTA and FQGNSA. V lost 0 bases, J lost 6 bases, and 12 bases lay in between.

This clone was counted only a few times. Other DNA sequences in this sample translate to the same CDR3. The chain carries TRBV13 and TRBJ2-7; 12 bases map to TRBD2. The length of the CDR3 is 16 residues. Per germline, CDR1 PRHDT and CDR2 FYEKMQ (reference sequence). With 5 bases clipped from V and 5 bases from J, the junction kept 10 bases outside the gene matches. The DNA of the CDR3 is TGTGCCAGCAGCCAATCCCCGACTAGCGGGGGCCACGAGCAGTACTTC. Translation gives CASSQSPTSGGHEQYF.

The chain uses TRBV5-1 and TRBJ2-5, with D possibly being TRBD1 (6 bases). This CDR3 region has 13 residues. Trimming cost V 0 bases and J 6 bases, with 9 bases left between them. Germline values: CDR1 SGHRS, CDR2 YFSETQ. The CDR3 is CASSLDRVKTQYF. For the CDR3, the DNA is TGCGCCAGCAGCTTGGACAGGGTCAAGACCCAGTACTTC.

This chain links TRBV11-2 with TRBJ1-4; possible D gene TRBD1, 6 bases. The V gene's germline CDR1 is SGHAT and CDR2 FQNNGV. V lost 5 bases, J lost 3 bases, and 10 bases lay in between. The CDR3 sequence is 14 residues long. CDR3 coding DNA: TGTGCCAGCAGCCAATGGGGGCCTAATGAAAAACTGTTTTTT. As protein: CASSQWGPNEKLFF. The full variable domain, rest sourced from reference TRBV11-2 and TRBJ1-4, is EAGVAQSPRYKIIEKRQSVAFWCNPISGHATLYWYQQILGQGPKLLIQFQNNGVVDDSQLPKDRFSAERLKGVDSTLKIQPAKLEDSAVYLCASSQWGPNEKLFFGSGTQLSVL.

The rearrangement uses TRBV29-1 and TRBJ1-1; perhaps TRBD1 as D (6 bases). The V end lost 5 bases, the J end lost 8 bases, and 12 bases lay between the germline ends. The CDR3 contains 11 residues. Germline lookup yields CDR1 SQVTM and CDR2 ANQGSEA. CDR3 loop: CSVNQGLEAFF. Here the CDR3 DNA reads TGCAGCGTTAATCAGGGGCTAGAAGCTTTCTTT.